The 11 T cell receptor beta chains listed next were all sequenced from one sample in a study of blood T cells in healthy people across ages. Through a sample-barcoded 5' primer and a J-beta primer mix, a second PCR was run for about 6 to 12 cycles. TCRdb re-called the 5' RACE reads with MiXCR, one entry per CDR3 protein. In the table there are 550,000 to 700,000 distinct CDR3 sequences, 27% of which are singletons. Sequencing was carried out using blood. These receptors all come from a woman in her sixties or seventies in good health.

DNA of the CDR3: TGTGCCATCAGTGGCGGACTGCGGGAGCAGTACTTC. Translated: CAISGGLREQYF. The rearrangement joins TRBV10-3 to TRBJ2-7; weak D call: TRBD2 (5 bases). Germline CDR1 ENHRY, CDR2 SYGVKD. V was trimmed by 4 bases and J by 7 bases, leaving 11 bases between them. CDR3 length: 12 amino acids.

This clonotype has more than one count but fewer than ten. The junction departs from germline at one end; a sequencing error may be responsible. The J gene is TRBJ1-2, the V gene TRBV20-1; D unresolved. CDR1 is DFQATT, CDR2 SNEGSKA, per germline (reference sequence). CDR3 length equals 12 residues. CDR3 coding DNA: TGCAGTGCTAGGATAAAGATCTATGGCCACACCTTC. Amino acids: CSARIKIYGHTF.

The genes are TRBV7-2 and TRBJ2-3; D is unresolved. CDR3 size: 12 residues. The V end lost 3 bases, the J end lost 5 bases, and 6 bases lay between the germline ends. Germline CDR1 SGHTA, CDR2 FQGNSA. The CDR3 DNA follows: TGTGCCAGCAGCTTTGGAGAAGATACGCAGTATTTT. Translation: CASSFGEDTQYF.

This clonotype has just a few counts. The gene calls are TRBV11-2 and TRBJ2-5; TRBD2 might be the D (6 bases). The germline CDR1 and CDR2 sequences are SGHAT and FQNNGV. V gave up 1 base and J gave up 5 bases, with 23 bases separating them. This CDR3 is built from 18 residues. The CDR3 here is CASSLVGGASVGGETQYF. The CDR3 coding sequence is TGTGCCAGCAGCTTAGTAGGCGGGGCGTCTGTGGGAGGCGAGACCCAGTACTTC.

The chain combines TRBV29-1 with TRBJ2-5, with D possibly being TRBD1 or TRBD2 (5 bases each). The DNA end is a closer match to TRBJ2-1, so the J assignment may be wrong. This CDR3 region has 14 residues. Germline-derived CDR1 and CDR2 are SQVTM and ANQGSEA. This chain's CDR3 is CSVGEGTGYNEQFF. Here the CDR3 DNA reads TGCAGCGTTGGAGAGGGGACGGGCTACAATGAGCAGTTCTTC.

V gene TRBV2 combines with J gene TRBJ1-1; D uncertain. The CDR3 totals 17 residues. The germline V gene encodes CDR1 SNHLY and CDR2 FYNNEI. V was shortened by 2 bases and J by 0 bases, with 16 bases between the two germline ends. In DNA, the CDR3 is TGTGCCAGCAGTGAACTTGATAGACCCCAGTTGAACACTGAAGCTTTCTTT. This gives the protein CASSELDRPQLNTEAFF.

This clonotype was seen only a few times. V is TRBV12-3 or TRBV12-4 and J is TRBJ1-1, with D hard to call. V was pared by 3 bases and J by 0 bases, with 8 bases between. The CDR3 is made up of 14 amino acids. The CDR3 sequence: CASSFSSLNTEAFF. CDR3 coding DNA: TGTGCCAGCAGTTTTTCCAGCTTGAACACTGAAGCTTTCTTT.

This clonotype was counted a few times. The chain recombines TRBV3-1 with TRBJ1-6; tentatively, D is TRBD1 (6 bases). The V end lost 4 bases, the J end lost 1 base, and 17 bases lay between the germline ends. CDR3 size: 18 residues. Germline values: CDR1 LGHDT, CDR2 YNNKEL (reference sequence). CDR3 in amino acids: CASSLGGLSISYNSPLHF. The CDR3 DNA sequence: TGTGCCAGCAGCCTCGGGGGCCTATCGATATCCTATAATTCACCCCTCCACTTT.

This clonotype has ten or more counts. V gene TRBV4-3 combines with J gene TRBJ1-1; no firm D call. Per germline, CDR1 LGHNA and CDR2 YSLEER. Trimming took 4 bases from V and 8 from J, leaving 14 bases between them. The length of the CDR3 is 13 residues. CDR3 loop: CASSPYPQEEAFF. The CDR3 DNA is TGCGCCAGCAGCCCCTATCCGCAGGAGGAAGCTTTCTTT.

In its sample, this clonotype was seen once. V usage is TRBV7-2 and J usage is TRBJ1-1; D uncertain. CDR1 is SGHTA, CDR2 FQGNSA, per germline. This CDR3 region has 14 residues. V gave up 4 bases and J gave up 5 bases, with 14 bases separating them. CDR3 region: CASSSGSGRTEAFF. In DNA form, the CDR3 reads TGTGCCAGCAGCTCGGGCTCTGGGCGGACTGAAGCTTTCTTT.

This sequence joins TRBV2 and TRBJ1-5; D is uncertain. V shed 2 bases and J shed 4 bases, with 3 bases lying between them. Germline values: CDR1 SNHLY, CDR2 FYNNEI. The CDR3 has 12 residues. The CDR3 region is CASSETNQPQHF. The CDR3, as DNA: TGTGCCAGCAGTGAAACGAATCAGCCCCAGCATTTT.